This TCR beta chain was sequenced for a study of shared clonotypes between healthy human individuals. Unsorted samples, those not sorted, used 84 million or so PBMCs for genomic DNA. Unmatched junction bases numbered 1, after V lost 2 bases and J lost 4 bases. The germline gives CDR1 SGDLS, CDR2 YYNGEE. The CDR3 loop spans 13 amino acids. The assay was run at deep level. Several immunoSEQ 96-well plates shared each subset's DNA, each plate a replicate. TCRdb's table, derived via immunoSEQ multiplex PCR, lists solely in-frame clones and lacks some. The data hold hundreds of thousands of clones, with about 76% observed a single time.

This chain links TRBV9 with TRBJ2-5, with 8 bases matching TRBD2. Sequencing input: PBMCs. The sequence was obtained from a woman in her forties in good health. Some clones in this sample may be carry-over from other donors' samples. CDR3 sequence (DNA): TGTGCCAGCAGCGTCGGGGGGGCAGAGACCCAGTACTTC. Amino acid sequence: CASSVGGAETQYF.